The following is a T cell receptor beta chain sequence with its context. Its matching antigen is unknown. Here immunoSEQ multiplex PCR was the method, and the copy in TCRdb shows in-frame clones only, minus some. The sample has over 25,000 clones, approximately 90% seen once. The V gene's germline CDR1 is WSHSY and CDR2 SAAADI. The CDR3 runs to 13 residues. V was cut by 6 bases and J by 6 bases, with 14 bases left in between. This specimen comes from a study of T cells in localized non-small cell lung cancer. Findings and caveats of the study: Owing to sequencing of a solitary tumor region, heterogeneity cannot be discounted. Longer overall survival was linked to higher blood T cell density. For the top 100 tumor clones, a median about 56 also appeared in adjacent lung. Tumor trailed uninvolved adjacent lung in T cell clonality, which peaked there.

The chain recombines TRBV10-2 with TRBJ1-2; D uncertain. This receptor was identified in a man between 35 and 75 years old with stage II lung adenocarcinoma. Sequences were derived from PBMCs, sampled before any cancer treatment. In nucleotides, the CDR3 is TGCGCCAGCAGGCGGGAATTCCAGAATGGCTACACCTTC. Translated: CASRREFQNGYTF.